The rows below give T cell receptor beta chains drawn from one sample of a study of early T cells in non-severe SARS-CoV-2 infection. TCRdb recomputed calls from the 5' RACE reads with MiXCR, one row per CDR3 protein. This sample carries tens of thousands of distinct CDR3 sequences, around 5.7% of them seen once, and the ten largest clones take around 12%. The sequencing sample was made of whole blood. The receptors shown here come from an adult who was a healthcare worker with PCR-confirmed SARS-CoV-2 infection or an uninfected control (not recorded which). Each CDR3 is given without its conserved first and last residue. Each record gives: V gene, J gene, CDR3 protein.

v_gene: TRBV12-3/TRBV12-4; j_gene: TRBJ2-3; CDR3aa: ASKLTGKADTQY
v_gene: TRBV20-1; j_gene: TRBJ2-3; CDR3aa: SARDSSLVGSTQY
v_gene: TRBV7-2; j_gene: TRBJ1-1; CDR3aa: ASSLYTGNTEAF
v_gene: TRBV5-1; j_gene: TRBJ1-2; CDR3aa: ASSLAGGAYHL
v_gene: TRBV5-1; j_gene: TRBJ2-5; CDR3aa: ASSRPQGNQETQY
v_gene: TRBV20-1; j_gene: TRBJ1-5; CDR3aa: SAVARGTGDQPQH
v_gene: TRBV2; j_gene: TRBJ1-1; CDR3aa: ASSEAGNTEAF
v_gene: TRBV9; j_gene: TRBJ2-2; CDR3aa: ASSVGSRNTGELF
v_gene: TRBV7-9; j_gene: TRBJ2-5; CDR3aa: ASSLAPGQPIRETQY
v_gene: TRBV6-5; j_gene: TRBJ2-3; CDR3aa: ASSYSTGYDTQY
v_gene: TRBV30; j_gene: TRBJ1-5; CDR3aa: AWSIMTTDQPQH
v_gene: TRBV13; j_gene: TRBJ2-2; CDR3aa: ASSSEEAYTGELF
v_gene: TRBV28; j_gene: TRBJ2-3; CDR3aa: ASSFGATRDTQY
v_gene: TRBV5-4; j_gene: TRBJ2-1; CDR3aa: ASSLESRADEQF
v_gene: TRBV28; j_gene: TRBJ1-1; CDR3aa: ASSWVDRLNTEAF
v_gene: TRBV21-1; j_gene: TRBJ2-7; CDR3aa: ASSTFYEQY
v_gene: TRBV12-3/TRBV12-4; j_gene: TRBJ2-7; CDR3aa: ASSFFLAGSYEQY
v_gene: TRBV10-3; j_gene: TRBJ2-7; CDR3aa: AISESSGGPSYEQY
v_gene: TRBV6-6; j_gene: TRBJ2-7; CDR3aa: ASSGSYEQY
v_gene: TRBV10-3; j_gene: TRBJ2-3; CDR3aa: AIGGTDTQY
v_gene: TRBV5-1; j_gene: TRBJ1-5; CDR3aa: ASSLDPSQPQH
v_gene: TRBV28; j_gene: TRBJ2-6; CDR3aa: ASTQWRSGANVLT
v_gene: TRBV7-2; j_gene: TRBJ1-1; CDR3aa: ASSLRQGGTEAF
v_gene: TRBV7-8; j_gene: TRBJ2-7; CDR3aa: ASSLPGLGYEQY
v_gene: TRBV9; j_gene: TRBJ2-3; CDR3aa: ASSVAGGGTDTQY
v_gene: TRBV7-3; j_gene: TRBJ2-5; CDR3aa: ASSSVSGVTQY
v_gene: TRBV12-3/TRBV12-4; j_gene: TRBJ2-3; CDR3aa: ASSPPGSDTQY
v_gene: TRBV6-6; j_gene: TRBJ2-4; CDR3aa: ASSYPGEGN
v_gene: TRBV9; j_gene: TRBJ1-5; CDR3aa: ASSVADSNQPQH
v_gene: TRBV6-5; j_gene: TRBJ2-7; CDR3aa: ASSDGQGDY